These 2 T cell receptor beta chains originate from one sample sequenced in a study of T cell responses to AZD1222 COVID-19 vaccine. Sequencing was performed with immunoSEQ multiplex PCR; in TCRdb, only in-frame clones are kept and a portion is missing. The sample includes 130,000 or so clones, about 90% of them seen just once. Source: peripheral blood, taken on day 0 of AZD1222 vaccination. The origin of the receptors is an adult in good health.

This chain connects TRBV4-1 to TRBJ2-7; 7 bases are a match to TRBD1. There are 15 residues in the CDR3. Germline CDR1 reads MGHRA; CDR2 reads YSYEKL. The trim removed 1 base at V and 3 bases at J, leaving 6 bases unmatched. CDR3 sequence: CASSQVPAGGYEQYF. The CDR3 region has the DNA TGCGCCAGCAGCCAAGTTCCGGCAGGGGGCTACGAGCAGTACTTC.

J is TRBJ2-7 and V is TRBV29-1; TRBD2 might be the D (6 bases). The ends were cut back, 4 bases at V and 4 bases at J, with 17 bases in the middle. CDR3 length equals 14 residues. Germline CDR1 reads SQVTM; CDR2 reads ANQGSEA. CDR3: CSVVSREAPYEQYF. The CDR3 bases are TGCAGCGTTGTAAGTAGGGAGGCCCCTTACGAGCAGTACTTC.